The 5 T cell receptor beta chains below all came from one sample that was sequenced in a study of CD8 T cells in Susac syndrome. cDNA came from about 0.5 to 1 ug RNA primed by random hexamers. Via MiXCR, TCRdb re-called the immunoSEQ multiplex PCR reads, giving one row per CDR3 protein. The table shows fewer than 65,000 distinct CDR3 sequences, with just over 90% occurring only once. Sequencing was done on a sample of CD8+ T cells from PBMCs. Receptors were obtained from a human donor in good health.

This CDR3 is CASSREQEGLEQYF. The CDR3 coding sequence is TGTGCCAGCAGTCGGGAACAGGAGGGCCTCGAGCAGTACTTC. The chain links TRBV7-6 to TRBJ2-7; maybe TRBD2 (6 bases). V was trimmed by 6 bases and J by 6 bases, leaving 18 bases between them. The CDR3 consists of 14 residues. Germline assignment: CDR1 SGHVS and CDR2 FNYEAQ.

Written as DNA, the CDR3 is TGTGCCAGCAGTGTAGGGATACGGAATGAGCAGTTCTTC. It codes for CASSVGIRNEQFF. The V call is TRBV12-3 or TRBV12-4, the J call TRBJ2-1; no clear D. The CDR3 contains 13 residues. Trimming took off 5 bases at V and 7 bases at J, with 12 bases between the two ends.

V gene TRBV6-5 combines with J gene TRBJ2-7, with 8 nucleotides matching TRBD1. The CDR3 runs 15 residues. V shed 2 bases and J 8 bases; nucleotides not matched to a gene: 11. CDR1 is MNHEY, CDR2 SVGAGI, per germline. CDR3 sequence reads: CASSYLPGQEVKQYF. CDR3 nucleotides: TGTGCCAGCAGTTACCTCCCGGGACAGGAAGTTAAGCAGTACTTC.

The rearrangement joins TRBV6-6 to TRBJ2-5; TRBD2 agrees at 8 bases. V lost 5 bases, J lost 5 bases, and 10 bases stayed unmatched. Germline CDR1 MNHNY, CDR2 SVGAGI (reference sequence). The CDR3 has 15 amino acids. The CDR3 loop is CASSPIAGLGETQYF. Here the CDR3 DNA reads TGTGCCAGCAGTCCTATAGCGGGGTTGGGGGAGACCCAGTACTTC.

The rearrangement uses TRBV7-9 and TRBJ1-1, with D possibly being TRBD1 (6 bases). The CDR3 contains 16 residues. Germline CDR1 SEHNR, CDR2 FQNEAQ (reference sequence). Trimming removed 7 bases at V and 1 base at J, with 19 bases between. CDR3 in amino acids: CASIPVGARENTEAFF. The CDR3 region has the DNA TGTGCCAGCATCCCAGTGGGGGCAAGGGAGAACACTGAAGCTTTCTTT.